The 15 T cell receptor beta chains below come from one sample, sequenced in a study of blood T cell repertoires in COVID-19. TCRdb's table, derived via immunoSEQ multiplex PCR, lists solely in-frame clones and lacks some. This table has some 170,000 clones, approximately 86% appearing once. The specimen sequenced was peripheral blood. These receptors were collected from a woman aged 45-65 years with acute or convalescent COVID-19.

The rearrangement links TRBV5-5 to TRBJ1-2, with TRBD1 as a possible D gene (6 bases). The CDR3 totals 13 residues. Per the germline V gene, CDR1 is SGHKS and CDR2 is YYEKEE (reference sequence). The V and J ends lost 6 bases and 7 bases respectively, with 16 bases between them. The CDR3 coding sequence is TGTGCCAGCACCGAGCAGGACAGAGGTGGCTACACCTTC. Amino acid sequence: CASTEQDRGGYTF.

This clone was seen more than once but under ten times. The chain couples TRBV6-5 to TRBJ2-5; tentative D call: TRBD2 (6 bases). Trimming stripped 2 bases from V and 4 bases from J, with 14 bases between. The CDR3 is made up of 15 amino acids. The V gene's germline CDR1 is MNHEY and CDR2 SVGAGI. CDR3 sequence: CASSYMGGRGETQYF. DNA for the CDR3: TGTGCCAGCAGTTACATGGGAGGAAGGGGAGAGACCCAGTACTTC.

The chain couples TRBV11-2 to TRBJ2-2; 7 bases agree with TRBD2. The CDR3 has 16 amino acids. V lost 6 bases to trimming and J lost 3 bases; unmatched junction nucleotides: 10. The germline gives CDR1 SGHAT, CDR2 FQNNGV. CDR3 loop: CASRLQSGTYTGELFF. The CDR3 nucleotides are TGTGCCAGCAGACTACAAAGCGGGACGTACACCGGGGAGCTGTTTTTT.

The chain combines TRBV7-2 with TRBJ2-1; 11 nucleotides align to TRBD2. CDR1 and CDR2 (germline): SGHTA, FQGNSA. There are 16 residues in the CDR3. The V segment lost 4 bases and the J segment 0 bases; nucleotides outside the gene matches: 2. The CDR3 protein is CASSSSGGFSYNEQFF. DNA for the CDR3: TGTGCCAGCAGCTCTAGCGGGGGGTTCTCCTACAATGAGCAGTTCTTC.

The genes are TRBV10-3 and TRBJ1-2; a possible D gene is TRBD1 (6 bases). Per germline, CDR1 ENHRY and CDR2 SYGVKD. The CDR3 has 14 amino acids. The V end was cut by 6 bases, the J end by 2 bases, with 13 bases between. Here the CDR3 reads CAISGIQGNYGYTF. In nucleotides, the CDR3 is TGTGCCATCAGCGGAATACAGGGAAACTATGGCTACACCTTC.

This clone was detected only once. This sequence joins TRBV5-1 and TRBJ1-1; D is perhaps TRBD1 (5 bases). Germline assignment: CDR1 SGHRS and CDR2 YFSETQ. V was clipped by 0 bases and J by 1 base, with 16 bases between them. This CDR3 is built from 17 residues. In DNA form, the CDR3 reads TGCGCCAGCAGCTTGGCGGGGACTTGGTCCCAGAACACTGAAGCTTTCTTT. Translation: CASSLAGTWSQNTEAFF. Full variable domain (remainder filled in from reference TRBV5-1 and TRBJ1-1): KAGVTQTPRYLIKTRGQQVTLSCSPISGHRSVSWYQQTPGQGLQFLFEYFSETQRNKGNFPGRFSGRQFSNSRSEMNVSTLELGDSALYLCASSLAGTWSQNTEAFFGQGTRLTVV.

The chain has TRBV30 and TRBJ1-1, with 7 nucleotides matching TRBD1. This CDR3 region has 17 residues. CDR1 and CDR2 from the germline V gene are GTSNPN and SVGIG (reference sequence). V dropped 2 bases and J dropped 11; count of bases not matched to a gene: 23. The CDR3 loop reads CAWSTTRTNRGNTGAFF. DNA of the CDR3: TGTGCCTGGAGTACCACTCGTACGAACAGGGGAAACACTGGGGCTTTCTTT.

The chain joins TRBV7-7 to TRBJ2-3, with D possibly being TRBD2 (7 bases). The germline V gene encodes CDR1 SSHAT and CDR2 FNYEAQ (reference sequence). V was clipped by 4 bases and J by 8 bases, with 19 bases between them. The CDR3 runs to 15 residues. This CDR3 reads CASSSRGGPGSTQYF. The CDR3 coding sequence is TGTGCCAGCAGCTCAAGGGGGGGGCCGGGTAGTACGCAGTATTTT.

The V gene is TRBV9, the J gene TRBJ2-3; a possible D gene is TRBD1 (5 bases). The CDR3 loop spans 17 amino acids. Trimming stripped 4 bases from V and 0 bases from J, with 18 bases between. Germline-derived CDR1 and CDR2 are SGDLS and YYNGEE. The CDR3 region is CASSIEGDFSSTDTQYF. In nucleotides, the CDR3 is TGTGCCAGCAGCATCGAAGGGGATTTCTCTAGCACAGATACGCAGTATTTT.

The J gene is TRBJ2-6, the V gene TRBV19, with a tentative D call TRBD1 (6 bases). The V gene lost 6 bases and the J gene lost 0 bases, with 21 bases spanning the gap. Germline lookup yields CDR1 LNHDA and CDR2 SQIVND (reference sequence). CDR3 length: 19 residues. Written as DNA, the CDR3 is TGTGCCAGTAGCCTAAGGATGACAGGATCCCTCTCTGGGGCCAACGTCCTGACTTTC. This translates into CASSLRMTGSLSGANVLTF.

For the CDR3, the DNA is TGTGCCAGCAGCTTAGTCCCGAATCAGCCCCAGCATTTT. Translating gives CASSLVPNQPQHF. The J gene is TRBJ1-5, the V gene TRBV7-8; D remains unclear. The CDR3 is 13 residues long. Germline V gene data show CDR1 as SGHVS and CDR2 as FQNEAQ. The V and J ends lost 1 base and 4 bases respectively, with 5 bases between them.

The chain couples TRBV5-4 to TRBJ1-1; 7 positions match TRBD1. The V gene end was trimmed by 3 bases and the J gene end by 0 bases; junction bases not matched to a gene: 2. This CDR3 comprises 14 residues. CDR1 and CDR2 from the germline V gene are SGHNT and YYREEE (reference sequence). The DNA of the CDR3 is TGTGCCAGCAGCTCGGGACAGTTGAACACTGAAGCTTTCTTT. It encodes CASSSGQLNTEAFF. The full variable domain, with the rest looked up from reference TRBV5-4 and TRBJ1-1, is ETGVTQSPTHLIKTRGQQVTLRCSSQSGHNTVSWYQQALGQGPQFIFQYYREEENGRGNFPPRFSGLQFPNYSSELNVNALELDDSALYLCASSSGQLNTEAFFGQGTRLTVV.

This chain's CDR3 is CASSPAGRVAEAFF. The CDR3 nucleotides read TGTGCCAGCAGCCCCGCAGGGCGTGTAGCTGAAGCTTTCTTT. V usage is TRBV3-1 (or the pseudogene TRBV3-2) and J usage is TRBJ1-1, with D possibly being TRBD1 (5 bases). Trimming stripped 4 bases from V and 6 bases from J, with 15 bases between. CDR3 length: 14 amino acids. Germline loops: CDR1 LGHDT, CDR2 YNNKEL (reference sequence).

This rearrangement joins TRBV10-2 to TRBJ1-2, with 10 bases that match TRBD1. Germline-derived CDR1 and CDR2 are WSHSY and SAAADI. The CDR3 consists of 15 residues. Losses at the gene ends were 2 bases for V and 3 bases for J; bases not matched to a gene: 3. CDR3 protein: CASSEPGTGDYGYTF. In DNA form, the CDR3 reads TGCGCCAGCAGTGAGCCGGGGACAGGGGACTATGGCTACACCTTC.

The chain recombines TRBV18 with TRBJ1-2, with D tentatively TRBD1 (5 bases). V was trimmed by 6 bases and J by 3 bases, leaving 14 bases between them. CDR1 is KGHSH and CDR2 is LQKENI in the germline V gene. This CDR3 region has 14 residues. CDR3 sequence (DNA): TGTGCCAGCTCCCGAAGCGGGGCCCACTATGGCTACACCTTC. Protein sequence: CASSRSGAHYGYTF.